This T cell receptor beta chain came from a study of blood T cell repertoires in COVID-19. The CDR3 loop spans 13 amino acids. Trimming cost V 0 bases and J 6 bases, with 8 bases left between them. Per the germline V gene, CDR1 is LNHNV and CDR2 is YYDKDF (reference sequence). In the original analysis: From reference gene primer amplification, estimates of nucleated cell counts were derived. Method: immunoSEQ multiplex PCR; TCRdb's copy keeps in-frame clones and lacks some. Clonal size and the V and J genes are those of that table, whereas D and trimming came from the DNA. The sample has 55,000 to 80,000 clones; 82% are singletons.

The TCR sequence derives from a human donor in a cohort sampled during active COVID-19. This chain uses TRBV15 with TRBJ1-2; weak D call: TRBD1 (5 bases). Sequenced input: peripheral blood. CDR3 protein: CATSRDRVDGYTF. CDR3 coding DNA: TGTGCCACCAGCAGAGACAGGGTCGATGGCTACACCTTC.